The clone carrying this TCR beta chain has a handful of counts. Its antigen is not identified. Trimming stripped 5 bases from V and 2 bases from J, with 15 bases between. The CDR3 length is 14 residues. Germline V gene lookup returns CDR1 DFQATT and CDR2 SNEGSKA (reference sequence). This sample was taken from a study of T cells in Graves' hyperthyroidism and ophthalmopathy. Study as a whole: Peripheral blood specimens were obtained at initial diagnosis, prior to any treatment. Study-wide results and limits: Ophthalmopathy, which appeared later, was predicted by the model a median approximately 6 months before onset. Most clonotypes expanded in the thyroid (above 0.001) were also present in blood.

Exclusion followed for patients with uncontrolled infection, other autoimmune disease, pregnancy or lactation. TCR beta CDR3 regions were amplified from RNA transcripts. When the TCR CDR3 underwent first-round RT-PCR, the HTBI primer set was used. TCRdb redid the calling of the multiplex PCR reads with MiXCR, one entry per CDR3 protein. The table records around 690,000 distinct CDR3 sequences, about a fifth of them present only once. This sequence was found in a man aged 25-40 years with Graves' ophthalmopathy. V gene TRBV20-1 combines with J gene TRBJ1-1; D is undetermined. The sample comprised blood. The CDR3, as DNA: TGCAGTGCTTTCCGACTCCAGGTAAACACTGAAGCTTTCTTT. Its protein product is CSAFRLQVNTEAFF.